The TCR beta chain described here comes from a study of shared T cell receptors in the human thymus. CDR3 length: 17 residues. V lost 4 bases and J 0 bases, leaving 16 bases between the germline ends. Germline V CDR1 and CDR2: MDHEN, SYDVKM. Generated by immunoSEQ multiplex PCR, the TCRdb table keeps only in-frame clones and is missing some. The sample lists 700,000 to 750,000 clones; approximately 85% were seen once. The same specimen was also included in a second study, on human thymus T cells. That source adds: Resections from corrective heart surgery supplied the thymus tissue. Apparent skewing of V and J gene usage characterized both thymic and blood repertoires. What related research reported was that thymic repertoires overlapped highly among unrelated individuals.

Material for sequencing was thymocytes. The sequence derives from a girl in the first two years of life with a congenital heart defect. The rearrangement links TRBV28 to TRBJ1-3; no clear D. CDR3 coding DNA: TGTGCCAGCAGTTGGGAGAGGGTGCGACTCTCTGGAAACACCATATATTTT. Translated: CASSWERVRLSGNTIYF.